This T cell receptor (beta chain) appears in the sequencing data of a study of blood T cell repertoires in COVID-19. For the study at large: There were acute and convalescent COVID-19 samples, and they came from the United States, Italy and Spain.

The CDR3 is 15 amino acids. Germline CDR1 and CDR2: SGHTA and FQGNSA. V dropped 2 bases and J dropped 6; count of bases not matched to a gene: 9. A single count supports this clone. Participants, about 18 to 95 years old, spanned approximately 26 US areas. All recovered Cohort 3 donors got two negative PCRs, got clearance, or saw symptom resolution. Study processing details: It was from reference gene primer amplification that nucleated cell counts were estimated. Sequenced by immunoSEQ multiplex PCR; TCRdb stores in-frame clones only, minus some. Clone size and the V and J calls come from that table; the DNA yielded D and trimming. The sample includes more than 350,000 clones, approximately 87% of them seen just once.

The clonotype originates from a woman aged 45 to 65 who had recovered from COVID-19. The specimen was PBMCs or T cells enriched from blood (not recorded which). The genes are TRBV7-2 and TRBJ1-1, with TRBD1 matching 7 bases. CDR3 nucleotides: TGTGCCAGCAGCTTATACGCAGGGGGTAATTCTGAAGCTTTCTTT. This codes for CASSLYAGGNSEAFF. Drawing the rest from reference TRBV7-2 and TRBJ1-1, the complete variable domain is GAGVSQSPSNKVTEKGKDVELRCDPISGHTALYWYRQSLGQGLEFLIYFQGNSAPDKSGLPSDRFSAERTGGSVSTLTIQRTQQEDSAVYLCASSLYAGGNSEAFFGQGTRLTVV.